What follows describes a single TCR beta chain. The CDR3 has 12 residues. The J segment lost 9 bases and the V segment lost 5 bases, leaving 4 bases of the junction unmatched. The data were taken from a study of identical twins. Template switching (which added a universal primer site) was used, and cDNA carried unique molecular identifiers. TCRdb processed the 5' RACE reads anew with MiXCR; each CDR3 protein has one entry. Of 200,000 to 250,000 distinct CDR3 sequences in the sample, around 8.1% are singletons; the top ten hold approximately 2%. These data were also reused for a study on yellow fever vaccine responses in identical twins.

Sequencing used memory (CD45RO+) T cells sorted from blood. The rearrangement uses TRBV12-3 or TRBV12-4 and TRBJ1-1, with 9 bases identical to TRBD1. The clonotype originates from a woman between 18 and 29 years old in good health. In nucleotides, the CDR3 is TGTGCCAGCAGTCGAGGACAGGGGAAAGCTTTCTTT. It encodes CASSRGQGKAFF.